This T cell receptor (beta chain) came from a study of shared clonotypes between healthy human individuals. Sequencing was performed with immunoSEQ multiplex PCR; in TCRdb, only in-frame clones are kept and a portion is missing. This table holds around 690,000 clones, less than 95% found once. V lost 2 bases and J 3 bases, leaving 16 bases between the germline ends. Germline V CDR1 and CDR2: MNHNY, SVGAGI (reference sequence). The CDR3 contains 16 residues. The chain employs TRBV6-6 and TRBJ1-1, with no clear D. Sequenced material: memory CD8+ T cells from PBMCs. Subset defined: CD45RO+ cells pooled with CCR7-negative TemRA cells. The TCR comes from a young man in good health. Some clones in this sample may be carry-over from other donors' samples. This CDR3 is CASSYPTLQLYTEAFF. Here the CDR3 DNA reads TGTGCCAGCAGTTACCCGACTCTTCAGTTATACACTGAAGCTTTCTTT.